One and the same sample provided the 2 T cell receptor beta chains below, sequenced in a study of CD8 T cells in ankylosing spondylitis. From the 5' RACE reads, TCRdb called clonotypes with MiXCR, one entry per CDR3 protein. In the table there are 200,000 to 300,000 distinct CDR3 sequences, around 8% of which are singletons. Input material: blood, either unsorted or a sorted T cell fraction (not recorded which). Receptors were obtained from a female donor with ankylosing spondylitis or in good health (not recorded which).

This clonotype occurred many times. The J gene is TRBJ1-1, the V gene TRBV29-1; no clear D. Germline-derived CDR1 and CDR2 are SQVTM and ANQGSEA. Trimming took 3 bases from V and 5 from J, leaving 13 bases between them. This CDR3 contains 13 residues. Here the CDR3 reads CSVEGLEGTEAFF. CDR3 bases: TGCAGCGTTGAGGGGTTGGAAGGAACTGAAGCTTTCTTT.

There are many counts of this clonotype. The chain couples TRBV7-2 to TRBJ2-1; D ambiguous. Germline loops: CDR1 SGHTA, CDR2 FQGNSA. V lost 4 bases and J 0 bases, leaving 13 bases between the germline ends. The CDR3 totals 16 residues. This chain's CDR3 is CASSSGLLGSYNEQFF. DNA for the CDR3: TGTGCCAGCAGCTCCGGGCTCCTTGGCTCCTACAATGAGCAGTTCTTC.